The 4 T cell receptor beta chains in this list originate from one sample, sequenced in a study of cytomegalovirus exposure and HLA in healthy donors. PCR used 60 Vbeta primers and 13 Jbeta primers. Produced via immunoSEQ multiplex PCR; TCRdb's table is partial and in-frame only. Of hundreds of thousands of clones listed, 82% are singletons. What was sequenced was PBMCs. These receptors all come from a man aged 35 to 55 in good health and CMV-seropositive.

This clone appeared a few times. V usage is TRBV6-1 and J usage is TRBJ1-1; D perhaps matches TRBD1 (5 bases). Trimming took off 10 bases at V and 4 bases at J, with 19 bases between the two ends. CDR1 MNHNS and CDR2 SASEGT come from the germline V gene. There are 14 residues in the CDR3. CDR3 amino acids: CATKSAGIGTEAFF. In DNA form, the CDR3 reads TGTGCCACCAAGTCAGCAGGGATCGGCACTGAAGCTTTCTTT.

The rearrangement uses TRBV7-8 and TRBJ2-1; 10 bases match TRBD2. The trim removed 1 base at V and 9 bases at J, leaving 0 bases unmatched. This CDR3 has 13 residues. Germline V lookup: CDR1 SGHVS, CDR2 FQNEAQ. The CDR3 sequence is CASSLGTSGEQFF. CDR3 nucleotide sequence: TGTGCCAGCAGCTTAGGGACTAGCGGTGAGCAGTTCTTC.

The V and J genes are TRBV30 and TRBJ2-1; tentative D call: TRBD2 (6 bases). Germline-derived CDR1 and CDR2 are GTSNPN and SVGIG (reference sequence). Trimming cost V 2 bases and J 7 bases, with 12 bases left between them. The CDR3 runs to 13 residues. CDR3 bases: TGTGCCTGGAGTCCACTAGCTTTGAATGAGCAGTTCTTC. It is translated as CAWSPLALNEQFF.

The chain couples TRBV5-1 to TRBJ2-3, with TRBD1 matching over 12 bases. From germline, CDR1 is SGHRS and CDR2 YFSETQ. V lost 2 bases and J lost 2; bases outside the gene matches: 9. The CDR3 runs 18 residues. CDR3 sequence (DNA): TGCGCCAGCAGCTTAGGGACAGGGGGCCCGAGAGACACAGATACGCAGTATTTT. This sequence encodes CASSLGTGGPRDTDTQYF.